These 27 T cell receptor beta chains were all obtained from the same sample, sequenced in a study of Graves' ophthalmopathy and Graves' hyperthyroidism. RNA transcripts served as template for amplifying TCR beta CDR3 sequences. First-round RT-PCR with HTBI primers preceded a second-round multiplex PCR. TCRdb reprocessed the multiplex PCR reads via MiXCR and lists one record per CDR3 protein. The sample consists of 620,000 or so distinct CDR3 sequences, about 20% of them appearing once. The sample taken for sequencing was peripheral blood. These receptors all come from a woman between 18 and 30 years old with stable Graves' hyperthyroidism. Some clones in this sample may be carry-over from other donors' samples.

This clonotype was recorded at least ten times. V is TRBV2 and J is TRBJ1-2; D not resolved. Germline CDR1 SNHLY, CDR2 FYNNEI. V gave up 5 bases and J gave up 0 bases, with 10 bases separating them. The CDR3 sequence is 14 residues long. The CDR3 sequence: CASSLARTNYGYTF. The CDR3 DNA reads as TGTGCCAGCAGTTTGGCGCGGACTAACTATGGCTACACCTTC. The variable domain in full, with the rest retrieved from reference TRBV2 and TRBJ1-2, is EPEVTQTPSHQVTQMGQEVILRCVPISNHLYFYWYRQILGQKVEFLVSFYNNEISEKSEIFDDQFSVERPDGSNFTLKIRSTKLEDSAMYFCASSLARTNYGYTFGSGTRLTVV.

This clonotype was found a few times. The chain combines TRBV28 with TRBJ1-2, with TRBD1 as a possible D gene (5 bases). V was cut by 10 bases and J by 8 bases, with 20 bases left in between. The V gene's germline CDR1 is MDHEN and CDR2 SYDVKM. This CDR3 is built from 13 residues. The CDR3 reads CAIGLPPRGGYTF. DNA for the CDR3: TGTGCCATCGGACTCCCACCCCGGGGGGGCTACACCTTC.

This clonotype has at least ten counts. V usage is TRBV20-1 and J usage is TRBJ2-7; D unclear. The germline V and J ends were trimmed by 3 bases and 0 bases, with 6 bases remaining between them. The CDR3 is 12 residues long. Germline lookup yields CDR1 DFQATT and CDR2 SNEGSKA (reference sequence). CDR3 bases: TGCAGTGCTAGTGAGAGCTCCTACGAGCAGTACTTC. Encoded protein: CSASESSYEQYF.

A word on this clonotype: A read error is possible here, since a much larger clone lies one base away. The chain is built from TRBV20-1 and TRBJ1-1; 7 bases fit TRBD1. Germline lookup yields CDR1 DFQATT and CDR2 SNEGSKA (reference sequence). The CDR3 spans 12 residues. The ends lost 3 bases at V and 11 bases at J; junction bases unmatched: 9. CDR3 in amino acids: CSARVQGVVAFF. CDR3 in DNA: TGCAGTGCTAGGGTCCAGGGGGTCGTTGCTTTCTTT.

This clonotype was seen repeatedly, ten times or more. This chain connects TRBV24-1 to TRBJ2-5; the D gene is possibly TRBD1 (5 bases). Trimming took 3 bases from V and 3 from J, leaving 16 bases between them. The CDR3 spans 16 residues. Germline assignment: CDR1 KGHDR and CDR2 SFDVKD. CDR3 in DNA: TGTGCCACCAGTGATGACAGAGGATTACGGAAAGAGACCCAGTACTTC. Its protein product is CATSDDRGLRKETQYF.

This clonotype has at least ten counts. CDR3 nucleotides: TGTGCCAGCAGTTACGTCAGGGACTCCTACGAGCAGTACTTC. Amino acids: CASSYVRDSYEQYF. The rearrangement uses TRBV6-5 and TRBJ2-7, with a possible D match to TRBD1 (5 bases). CDR1 MNHEY and CDR2 SVGAGI come from the germline V gene. V was shortened by 2 bases and J by 0 bases, with 8 bases between the two germline ends. The CDR3 is made up of 14 amino acids.

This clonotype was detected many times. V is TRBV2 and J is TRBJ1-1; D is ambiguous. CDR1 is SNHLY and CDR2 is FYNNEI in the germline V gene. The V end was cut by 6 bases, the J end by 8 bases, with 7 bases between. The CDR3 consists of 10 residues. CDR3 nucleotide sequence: TGTGCCAGCAGACTAATAGAAGCTTTCTTT. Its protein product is CASRLIEAFF.

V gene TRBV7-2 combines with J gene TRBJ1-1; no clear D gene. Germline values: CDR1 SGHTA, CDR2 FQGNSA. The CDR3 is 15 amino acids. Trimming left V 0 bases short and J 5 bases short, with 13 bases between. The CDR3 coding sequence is TGTGCCAGCAGCTTAGCGTTCGGAGGGTATACTGAAGCTTTCTTT. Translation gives CASSLAFGGYTEAFF.

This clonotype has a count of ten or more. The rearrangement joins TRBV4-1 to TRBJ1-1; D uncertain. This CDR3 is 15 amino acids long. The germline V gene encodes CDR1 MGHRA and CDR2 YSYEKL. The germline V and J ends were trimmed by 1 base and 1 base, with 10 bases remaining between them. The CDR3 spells CASSQVRAGNTEAFF. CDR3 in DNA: TGCGCCAGCAGCCAAGTGCGGGCCGGGAACACTGAAGCTTTCTTT.

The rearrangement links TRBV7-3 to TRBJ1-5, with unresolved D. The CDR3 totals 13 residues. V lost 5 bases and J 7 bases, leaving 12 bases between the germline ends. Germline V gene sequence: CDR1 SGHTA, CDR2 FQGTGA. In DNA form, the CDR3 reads TGTGCCAGCAGCGTGGACCGAAGGCAGCCCCAGCATTTT. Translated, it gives CASSVDRRQPQHF.

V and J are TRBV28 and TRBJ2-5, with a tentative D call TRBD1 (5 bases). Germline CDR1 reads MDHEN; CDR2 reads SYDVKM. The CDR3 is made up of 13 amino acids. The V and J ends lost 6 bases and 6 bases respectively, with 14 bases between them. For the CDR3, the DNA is TGTGCCAGCAGCCATCAGGGTGGGAAGACCCAGTACTTC. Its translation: CASSHQGGKTQYF.

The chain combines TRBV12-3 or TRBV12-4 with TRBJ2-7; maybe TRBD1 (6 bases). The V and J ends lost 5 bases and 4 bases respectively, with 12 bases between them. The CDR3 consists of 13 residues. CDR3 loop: CASSARTDYEQYF. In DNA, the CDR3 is TGTGCCAGCAGTGCAAGGACAGATTACGAGCAGTACTTC.

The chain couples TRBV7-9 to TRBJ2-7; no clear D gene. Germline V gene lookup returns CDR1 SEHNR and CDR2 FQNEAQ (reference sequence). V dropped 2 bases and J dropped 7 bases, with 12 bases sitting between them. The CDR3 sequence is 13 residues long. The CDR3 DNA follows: TGTGCCAGCAGCTTATCCTTGTCGCAAGAGCAGTACTTC. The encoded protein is CASSLSLSQEQYF.

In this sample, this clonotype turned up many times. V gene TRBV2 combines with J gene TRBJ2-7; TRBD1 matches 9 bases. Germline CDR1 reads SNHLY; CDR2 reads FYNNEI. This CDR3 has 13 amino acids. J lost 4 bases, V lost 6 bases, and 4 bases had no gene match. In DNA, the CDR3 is TGTGCCAGCAGGTGGGACAGGGATTACGAGCAGTACTTC. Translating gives CASRWDRDYEQYF.

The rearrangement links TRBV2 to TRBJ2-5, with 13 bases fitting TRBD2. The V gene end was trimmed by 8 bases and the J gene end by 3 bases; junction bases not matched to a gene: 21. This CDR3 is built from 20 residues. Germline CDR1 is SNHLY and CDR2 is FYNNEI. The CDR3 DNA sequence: TGTGCCAGCGGGGGACTAGCGGGAAAATACGCAGAGGTGGTTGAAGAGACCCAGTACTTC. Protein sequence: CASGGLAGKYAEVVEETQYF.

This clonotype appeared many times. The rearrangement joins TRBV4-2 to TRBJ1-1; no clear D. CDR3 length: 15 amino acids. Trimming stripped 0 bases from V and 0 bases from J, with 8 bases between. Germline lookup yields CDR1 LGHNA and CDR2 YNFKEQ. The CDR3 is CASSQDRQMNTEAFF. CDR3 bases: TGTGCCAGCAGCCAAGATCGGCAGATGAACACTGAAGCTTTCTTT.

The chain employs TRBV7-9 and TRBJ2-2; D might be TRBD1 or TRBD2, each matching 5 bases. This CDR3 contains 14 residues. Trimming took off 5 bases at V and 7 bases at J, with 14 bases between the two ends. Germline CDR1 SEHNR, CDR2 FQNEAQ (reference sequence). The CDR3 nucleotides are TGTGCCAGCAGCCCCCCGGGGCACTTCGGGGAGCTGTTTTTT. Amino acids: CASSPPGHFGELFF. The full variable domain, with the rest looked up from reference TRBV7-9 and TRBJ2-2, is DTGVSQNPRHKITKRGQNVTFRCDPISEHNRLYWYRQTLGQGPEFLTYFQNEAQLEKSRLLSDRFSAERPKGSFSTLEIQRTEQGDSAMYLCASSPPGHFGELFFGEGSRLTVL.

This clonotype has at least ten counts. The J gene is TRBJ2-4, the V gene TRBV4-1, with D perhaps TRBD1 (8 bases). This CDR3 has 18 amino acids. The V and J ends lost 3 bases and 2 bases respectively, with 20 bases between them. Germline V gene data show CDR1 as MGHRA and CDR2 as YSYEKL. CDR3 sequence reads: CASSHPRGLRESKNIQYF. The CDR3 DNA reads TGCGCCAGCAGCCATCCCAGGGGGCTGCGGGAGTCCAAAAACATTCAGTACTTC.

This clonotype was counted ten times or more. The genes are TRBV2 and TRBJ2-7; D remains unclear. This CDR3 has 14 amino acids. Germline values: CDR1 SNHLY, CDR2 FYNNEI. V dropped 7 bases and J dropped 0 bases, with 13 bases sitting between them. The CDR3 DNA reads TGTGCCAGCAACGTAGTGGGTAGCTCCTACGAGCAGTACTTC. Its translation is CASNVVGSSYEQYF.

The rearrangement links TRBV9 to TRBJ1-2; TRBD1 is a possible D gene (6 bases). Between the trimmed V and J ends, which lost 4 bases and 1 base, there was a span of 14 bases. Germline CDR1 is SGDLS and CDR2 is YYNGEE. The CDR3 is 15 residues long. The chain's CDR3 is CASSPLTGFNYGYTF. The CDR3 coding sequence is TGTGCCAGCAGCCCCCTGACAGGATTTAACTATGGCTACACCTTC.

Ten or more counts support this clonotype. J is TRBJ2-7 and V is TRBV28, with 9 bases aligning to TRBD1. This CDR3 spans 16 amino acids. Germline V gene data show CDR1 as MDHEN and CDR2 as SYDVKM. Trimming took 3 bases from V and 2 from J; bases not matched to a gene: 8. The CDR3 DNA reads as TGTGCCAGCAGTTTGAGGGGGGACAGGGCCACCTACGAGCAGTACTTC. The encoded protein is CASSLRGDRATYEQYF.

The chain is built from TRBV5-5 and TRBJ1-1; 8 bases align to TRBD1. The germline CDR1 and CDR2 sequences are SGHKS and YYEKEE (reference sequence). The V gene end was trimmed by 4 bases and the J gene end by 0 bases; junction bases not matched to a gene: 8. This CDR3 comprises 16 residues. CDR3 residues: CASSMGQANLNTEAFF. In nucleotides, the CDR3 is TGTGCCAGCAGCATGGGACAGGCTAACCTGAACACTGAAGCTTTCTTT.

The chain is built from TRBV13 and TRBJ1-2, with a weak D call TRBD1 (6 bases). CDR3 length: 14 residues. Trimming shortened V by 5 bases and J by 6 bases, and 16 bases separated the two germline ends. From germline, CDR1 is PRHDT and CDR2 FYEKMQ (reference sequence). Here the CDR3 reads CASSAPGHPDGYTF. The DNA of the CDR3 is TGTGCCAGCAGCGCTCCGGGACACCCGGATGGCTACACCTTC.

The CDR3 bases are TGTGCCAGCAGCCCGACGGACAGAACCTACGAGCAGTACTTC. Its translation is CASSPTDRTYEQYF. The genes are TRBV13 and TRBJ2-7; maybe TRBD1 (6 bases). The CDR3 loop spans 14 amino acids. The germline V gene encodes CDR1 PRHDT and CDR2 FYEKMQ (reference sequence). The V gene lost 5 bases and the J gene lost 2 bases, with 13 bases spanning the gap. The variable domain in full, completed from reference TRBV13 and TRBJ2-7, reads AAGVIQSPRHLIKEKRETATLKCYPIPRHDTVYWYQQGPGQDPQFLISFYEKMQSDKGSIPDRFSAQQFSDYHSELNMSSLELGDSALYFCASSPTDRTYEQYFGPGTRLTVT.

In DNA form, the CDR3 reads TGTGCCAGCAGCGTAACAGGGAATGCAGCTACTGAAGCTTTCTTT. Translated: CASSVTGNAATEAFF. The gene calls are TRBV9 and TRBJ1-1; D is possibly TRBD1 (6 bases). The CDR3 totals 15 residues. The germline V gene encodes CDR1 SGDLS and CDR2 YYNGEE. The V end was cut by 1 base, the J end by 5 bases, with 15 bases between.

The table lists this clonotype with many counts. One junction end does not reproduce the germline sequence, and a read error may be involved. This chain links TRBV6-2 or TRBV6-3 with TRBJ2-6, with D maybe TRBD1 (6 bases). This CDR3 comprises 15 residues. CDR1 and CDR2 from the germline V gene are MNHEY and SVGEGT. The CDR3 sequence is CTSSLQGSGANVLTF. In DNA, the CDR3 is TGTACCAGCAGTTTACAGGGATCTGGGGCCAACGTCCTGACTTTC.

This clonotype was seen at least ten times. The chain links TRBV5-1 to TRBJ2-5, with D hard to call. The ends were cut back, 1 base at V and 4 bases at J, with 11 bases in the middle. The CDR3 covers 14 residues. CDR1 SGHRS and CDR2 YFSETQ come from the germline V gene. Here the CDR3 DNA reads TGCGCCAGCAGCTTGTCCGCCCTCGGAGAGACCCAGTACTTC. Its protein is CASSLSALGETQYF.